This T cell receptor (beta chain) appears in the sequencing data of a study of early T cells in non-severe SARS-CoV-2 infection (dated by TCRdb to 2020 to 2023). Study-wide context: Because TCR sequencing relied on bulk RNA taken from unsorted whole blood, pairing of alpha and beta chains was not possible.

V was cut back by 6 bases and J by 3 bases, leaving a gap of 9 bases between them. Looking up the germline V gene (reference sequence) yields CDR1 PRHDT and CDR2 FYEKMQ. The CDR3 has 13 amino acids, counting the end cysteine and phenylalanine. Only the CDR3 part of the read is kept: 39 bases, read in frame from the first base. This clonotype showed up many times. The clone's antigen remains unknown. Base qualities are not at hand, and no much larger clone is one base apart. General study outcomes and caveats: VDJdb matching was skewed toward anti-spike CD8 responses and likely underestimated virus-specific expansions by missing private and CD4 specificities.

A case-control design nested within a healthcare worker cohort in London, UK, was used, with weekly nasopharyngeal swab PCR tests and blood sampling performed. Healthcare workers were enrolled in the week of the UK lockdown, from 23 to 31 March 2020, and were followed every week for up to roughly 15 weeks. Libraries were constructed by 5' RACE. Instrument used: NextSeq 500. Unique molecular identifiers were attached to individual cDNA molecules in the TCR library protocol so that sequencing error and PCR bias could be corrected. Both TCR alpha and beta chains were sequenced, and tight co-correlation was observed between alpha and beta sequence abundances in each sample. Per the original workflow: Decombinator V4 was used to annotate TCR sequences for V gene, J gene and CDR3. TCRs were defined as expanded if a significant change between any two time points was detected under a Poisson model with p below 0.0001. TCR abundances were normalised to the total number of TCRs sequenced in each sample and reported as counts per million. MAIT TCRs were defined by TRAV1-2 paired with TRAJ12, TRAJ20 or TRAJ33, and iNKT TCRs by TRAV10 paired with TRAJ18. VDJdb, accessed 1 November 2021, was searched for CMV, EBV and SARS-CoV-2 annotated TCRs, with TCRs annotated for multiple antigens excluded. The public reads were reprocessed in TCRdb via fastp at Q25 and MiXCR, keeping in-frame beta chains. Every distinct CDR3 protein forms one entry, paired with its most common genes and DNA. These V and J calls derive from TCRdb rather than the authors' analysis. The sample records more than 55,000 distinct CDR3 sequences, 3.5% to 6% of which are singletons. More than 3% of the sample is held by the ten biggest clonotypes.

This receptor chain uses TRBV13 and TRBJ1-3; tentative D gene TRBD1, with 5 bases matching. The clonotype was recovered from an adult who was a healthcare worker with PCR-confirmed SARS-CoV-2 infection or an uninfected control (not recorded which). The donor label of this sample is uncertain. The source was whole blood, collected at baseline. The CDR3 reads CASSYDSGNTIYF. Read as DNA, the sequence is TGTGCCAGCAGTTACGACAGTGGAAACACCATATATTTT.